This T cell receptor beta chain was documented in a study of shared clonotypes between healthy human individuals. This CDR3 spans 13 amino acids. The germline V gene has CDR1 SGHDN and CDR2 FVKESK. Trimming stripped 8 bases from V and 2 bases from J, with 12 bases between. Clones were sequenced by immunoSEQ multiplex PCR, and TCRdb holds only the in-frame ones, with some missing. The repertoire has millions of clones, 85% to 95% of them found once; the top ten carry roughly 0.13%. The specimen was naive CD4+ T cells sorted from blood. The sample's subset: CD45RA+ positively selected. The V call is TRBV14, the J call TRBJ1-1, with D uncertain. The source is a man between 18 and 35 years old in good health. The CDR3: CASSEGINTEAFF. CDR3 nucleotide sequence: TGTGCCAGCTCAGAAGGAATCAACACTGAAGCTTTCTTT. Full variable domain (rest looked up from reference TRBV14 and TRBJ1-1): EAGVTQFPSHSVIEKGQTVTLRCDPISGHDNLYWYRRVMGKEIKFLLHFVKESKQDESGMPNNRFLAERTGGTYSTLKVQPAELEDSGVYFCASSEGINTEAFFGQGTRLTVV.